The present T cell receptor (beta chain) was sequenced within a study of cytomegalovirus exposure and HLA in healthy donors. Between the trimmed V and J ends, which lost 0 bases and 7 bases, there was a span of 10 bases. Per germline, CDR1 SGHDT and CDR2 YYEEEE. This CDR3 contains 13 residues. Primers included in the PCR were 60 Vbeta and 13 Jbeta primers. This table comes from immunoSEQ multiplex PCR, and its TCRdb copy is limited to in-frame clones, with some not included. This sample has hundreds of thousands of clones, with about four fifths found just once. This TCR was sampled from a man in his forties in good health and CMV-seropositive. Sequenced input: PBMCs. This chain uses TRBV5-6 with TRBJ1-1; no clear D. The CDR3 here is CASSLVGGCEAFF. The CDR3 DNA reads as TGTGCCAGCAGCTTGGTCGGCGGTTGTGAAGCTTTCTTT.